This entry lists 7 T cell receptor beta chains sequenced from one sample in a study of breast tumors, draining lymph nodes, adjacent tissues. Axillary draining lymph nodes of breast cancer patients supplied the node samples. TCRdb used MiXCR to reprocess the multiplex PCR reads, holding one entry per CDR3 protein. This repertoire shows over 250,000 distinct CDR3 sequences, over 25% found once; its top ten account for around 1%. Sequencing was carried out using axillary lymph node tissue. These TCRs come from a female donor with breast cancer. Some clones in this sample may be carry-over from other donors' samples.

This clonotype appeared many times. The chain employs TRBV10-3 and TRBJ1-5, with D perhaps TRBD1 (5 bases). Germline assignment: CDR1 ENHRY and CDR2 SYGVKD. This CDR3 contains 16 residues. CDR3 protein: CAIGFRRGASNQPQHF. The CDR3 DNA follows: TGTGCAATCGGGTTCAGGAGGGGTGCGAGCAATCAGCCCCAGCATTTT.

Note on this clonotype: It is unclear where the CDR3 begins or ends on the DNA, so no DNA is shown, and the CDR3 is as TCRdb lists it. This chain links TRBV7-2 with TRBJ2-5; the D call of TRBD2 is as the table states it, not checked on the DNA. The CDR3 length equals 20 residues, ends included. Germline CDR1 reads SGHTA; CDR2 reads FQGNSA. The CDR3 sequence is CASSFYICSAWTSGQETQYF.

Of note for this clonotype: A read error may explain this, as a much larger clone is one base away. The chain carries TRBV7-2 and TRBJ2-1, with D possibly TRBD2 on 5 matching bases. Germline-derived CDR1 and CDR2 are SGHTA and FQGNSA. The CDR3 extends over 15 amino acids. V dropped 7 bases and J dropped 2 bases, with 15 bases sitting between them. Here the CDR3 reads CASIRGQTPYNEQFF. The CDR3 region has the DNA TGTGCCAGCATCAGAGGGCAAACTCCCTACAATGAGCAGTTCTTC.

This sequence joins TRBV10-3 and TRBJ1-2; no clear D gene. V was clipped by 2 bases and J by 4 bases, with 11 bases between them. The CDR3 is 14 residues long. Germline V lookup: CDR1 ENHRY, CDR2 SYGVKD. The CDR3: CAISETPYTYGYTF. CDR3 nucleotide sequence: TGTGCCATCAGTGAGACCCCCTATACCTATGGCTACACCTTC.

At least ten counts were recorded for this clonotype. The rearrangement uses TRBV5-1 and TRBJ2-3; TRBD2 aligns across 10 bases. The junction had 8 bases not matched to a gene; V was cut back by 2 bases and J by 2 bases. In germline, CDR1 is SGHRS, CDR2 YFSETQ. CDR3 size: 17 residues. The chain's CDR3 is CASSFKTSGANTDTQYF. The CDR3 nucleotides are TGCGCCAGCAGCTTCAAAACTAGCGGGGCCAACACAGATACGCAGTATTTT.

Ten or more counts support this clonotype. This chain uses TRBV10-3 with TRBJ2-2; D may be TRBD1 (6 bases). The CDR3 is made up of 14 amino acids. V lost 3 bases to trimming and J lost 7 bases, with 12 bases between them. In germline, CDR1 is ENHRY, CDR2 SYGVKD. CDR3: CAISDYRQVGELFF. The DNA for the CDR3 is TGTGCCATCAGTGACTACCGACAGGTCGGGGAGCTGTTTTTT.

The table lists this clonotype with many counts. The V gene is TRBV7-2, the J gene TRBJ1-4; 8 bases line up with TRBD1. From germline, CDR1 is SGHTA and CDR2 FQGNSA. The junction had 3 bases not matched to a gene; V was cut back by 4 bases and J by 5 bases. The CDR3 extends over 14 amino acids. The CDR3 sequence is CASSSGDRNEKLFF. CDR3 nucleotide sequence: TGTGCCAGCAGCTCAGGGGACAGGAATGAAAAACTGTTTTTT. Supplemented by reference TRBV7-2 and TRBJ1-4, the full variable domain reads GAGVSQSPSNKVTEKGKDVELRCDPISGHTALYWYRQSLGQGLEFLIYFQGNSAPDKSGLPSDRFSAERTGGSVSTLTIQRTQQEDSAVYLCASSSGDRNEKLFFGSGTQLSVL.